The sample holds many counts of the clone carrying this TCR beta chain. This specimen belongs to a study of neurological immune-mediated disorders. By 5'RACE with 10-nucleotide random UMIs, the cDNA was made. Each CDR3 protein is one row after TCRdb ran MiXCR on the 5' RACE reads. The sample carries more than 35,000 distinct CDR3 sequences, approximately 10% recorded once. V trimming: 1 base; J trimming: 6 bases; junction bases outside the gene matches: 4. CDR3 size: 14 residues. CDR1 DFQATT and CDR2 SNEGSKA come from the germline V gene (reference sequence). The V call is TRBV20-1, the J call TRBJ2-2, with 8 nucleotides matching TRBD1. The sequencing input was PBMCs. The receptor comes from a woman aged 25-40 years with HTLV-1-associated myelopathy (HAM/TSP). CDR3 loop: CSARVSDRAGELFF. The CDR3 DNA follows: TGCAGTGCTAGAGTCTCGGACAGGGCCGGGGAGCTGTTTTTT.